The 10 T cell receptor beta chains given below trace back to one sample, sequenced in a study of a mutant IDH1 vaccine in newly diagnosed glioma. Which antigens these TCRs recognize remains unknown. Only in-frame clones appear in the TCRdb table, and some are missing; sequencing was by immunoSEQ multiplex PCR. This sample has some 42,000 clones; roughly 82% occur once, and the top ten carry under 20%. The sample's time point: week 47, end of study. Vaccinated patients received 300 ug of mutant IDH1 20-mer peptide per dose, with topical imiquimod. Specimen: PBMCs, collected from a glioma patient whose treatment included an IDH1 peptide vaccine. All receptors come from a man between 18 and 35 years old with glioma. Some clones in this sample may be carry-over from other donors' samples.

This clone was counted a few times. The chain couples TRBV6-5 to TRBJ1-1; D is uncertain. Looked up from germline, CDR1 is MNHEY and CDR2 is SVGAGI. The CDR3 length is 13 residues. Trimming shortened V by 4 bases and J by 1 base, and 7 bases separated the two germline ends. The CDR3 loop reads CASSLGWNTEAFF. DNA of the CDR3: TGTGCCAGCAGTTTAGGATGGAACACTGAAGCTTTCTTT.

This chain uses TRBV4-3 with TRBJ1-2, with no clear D. The germline V gene has CDR1 LGHNA and CDR2 YSLEER. The CDR3 extends over 15 amino acids. Between the trimmed V and J ends, which lost 1 base and 2 bases, there was a span of 11 bases. CDR3 in DNA: TGCGCCAGCAGCCAAGTCGAACGGAGCAACTATGGCTACACCTTC. Translated, it gives CASSQVERSNYGYTF.

The chain uses TRBV9 and TRBJ1-2, with D maybe TRBD1 (5 bases). The germline gives CDR1 SGDLS, CDR2 YYNGEE. The CDR3 length is 16 residues. The V gene lost 4 bases and the J gene lost 5 bases, with 21 bases spanning the gap. The DNA for the CDR3 is TGTGCCAGCAGCCCCTACGACAGAGCCGGGTGGTATGGCTACACCTTC. The encoded protein is CASSPYDRAGWYGYTF. The variable domain in full, completed from reference TRBV9 and TRBJ1-2, reads DSGVTQTPKHLITATGQRVTLRCSPRSGDLSVYWYQQSLDQGLQFLIQYYNGEERAKGNILERFSAQQFPDLHSELNLSSLELGDSALYFCASSPYDRAGWYGYTFGSGTRLTVV.

The chain has TRBV2 and TRBJ1-3; the D is unclear. Germline assignment: CDR1 SNHLY and CDR2 FYNNEI. The CDR3 is 15 residues long. Between the trimmed V and J ends, which lost 1 base and 0 bases, there was a span of 7 bases. The CDR3, as DNA: TGTGCCAGCAGTGAAGGAGGGTTCTCTGGAAACACCATATATTTT. Translated, it gives CASSEGGFSGNTIYF. Variable domain in full (rest from reference TRBV2 and TRBJ1-3): EPEVTQTPSHQVTQMGQEVILRCVPISNHLYFYWYRQILGQKVEFLVSFYNNEISEKSEIFDDQFSVERPDGSNFTLKIRSTKLEDSAMYFCASSEGGFSGNTIYFGEGSWLTVV.

This chain connects TRBV7-9 to TRBJ1-5, with D possibly TRBD1 on 5 matching bases. The V and J ends lost 5 bases and 5 bases respectively, with 16 bases between them. This CDR3 is built from 15 residues. Germline V gene data show CDR1 as SEHNR and CDR2 as FQNEAQ (reference sequence). In nucleotides, the CDR3 is TGTGCCAGCAGCCTCTCCGGGGACCACCATCAGCCCCAGCATTTT. Translated, it gives CASSLSGDHHQPQHF.

The V and J genes are TRBV7-9 and TRBJ1-2; 7 positions match TRBD1. The V and J ends lost 0 bases and 6 bases, in that order; junction bases with no gene match: 7. The CDR3 covers 15 residues. Germline V lookup: CDR1 SEHNR, CDR2 FQNEAQ (reference sequence). CDR3 nucleotide sequence: TGTGCCAGCAGCTTAGCGATAGGACAGGATAATGGCTACACCTTC. Its protein product is CASSLAIGQDNGYTF.

This clone was recorded only once. The rearrangement joins TRBV30 to TRBJ2-2; D is unclear. The CDR3 is 13 amino acids. The ends were cut back, 3 bases at V and 1 base at J, with 6 bases in the middle. Germline CDR1 reads GTSNPN; CDR2 reads SVGIG (reference sequence). As DNA, the CDR3 is TGTGCCTGGAGACCGGGGAACACCGGGGAGCTGTTTTTT. Its translation: CAWRPGNTGELFF.

The rearrangement uses TRBV7-9 and TRBJ2-1; a possible D gene is TRBD2 (5 bases). This CDR3 has 13 amino acids. V shed 7 bases and J shed 15 bases, with 22 bases lying between them. Germline-derived CDR1 and CDR2 are SEHNR and FQNEAQ (reference sequence). The CDR3 DNA sequence: TGTGCCAGCACCCCCCCGGCGGAGGCCCTCCCGTTCTTC. Its translation is CASTPPAEALPFF.

The V gene is TRBV5-6, the J gene TRBJ2-2; 7 nucleotides line up with TRBD2. The V gene end was trimmed by 0 bases and the J gene end by 2 bases; junction bases not matched to a gene: 1. This CDR3 is 15 amino acids long. Germline CDR1 is SGHDT and CDR2 is YYEEEE. CDR3 amino acids: CASSLGDYNTGELFF. In nucleotides, the CDR3 is TGTGCCAGCAGCTTGGGGGACTATAACACCGGGGAGCTGTTTTTT.

The CDR3 here is CSVGGQASDTQYF. Written as DNA, the CDR3 is TGCAGCGTTGGAGGACAGGCCTCAGATACGCAGTATTTT. This rearrangement joins TRBV29-1 to TRBJ2-3, with 7 bases lining up with TRBD1. Germline CDR1 is SQVTM and CDR2 is ANQGSEA. The CDR3 contains 13 residues. V shed 4 bases and J 4 bases; nucleotides not matched to a gene: 5.